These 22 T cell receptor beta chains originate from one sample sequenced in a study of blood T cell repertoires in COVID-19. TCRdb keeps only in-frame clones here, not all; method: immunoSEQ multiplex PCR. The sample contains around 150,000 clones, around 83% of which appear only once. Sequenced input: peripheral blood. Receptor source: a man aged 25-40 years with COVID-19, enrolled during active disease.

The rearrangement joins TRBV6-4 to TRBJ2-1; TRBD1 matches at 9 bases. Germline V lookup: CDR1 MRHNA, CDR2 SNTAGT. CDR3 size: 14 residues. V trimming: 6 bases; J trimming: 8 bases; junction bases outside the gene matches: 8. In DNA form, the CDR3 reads TGTGCCAGCAGCCTACAGGGGGCGGTGGATGAGCAGTTCTTC. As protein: CASSLQGAVDEQFF.

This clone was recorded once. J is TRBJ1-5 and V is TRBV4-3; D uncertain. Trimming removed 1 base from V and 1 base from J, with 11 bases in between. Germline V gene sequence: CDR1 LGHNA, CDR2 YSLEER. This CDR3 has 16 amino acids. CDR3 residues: CASSQVLGTSNQPQHF. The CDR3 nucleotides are TGCGCCAGCAGCCAAGTTCTCGGTACGAGCAATCAGCCCCAGCATTTT.

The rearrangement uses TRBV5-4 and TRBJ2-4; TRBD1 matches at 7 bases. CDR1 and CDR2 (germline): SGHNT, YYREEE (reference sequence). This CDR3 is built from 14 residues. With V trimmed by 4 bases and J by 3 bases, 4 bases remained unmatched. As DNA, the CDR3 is TGTGCCAGCAGCATGGACAGGAACAAAAACATTCAGTACTTC. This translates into CASSMDRNKNIQYF.

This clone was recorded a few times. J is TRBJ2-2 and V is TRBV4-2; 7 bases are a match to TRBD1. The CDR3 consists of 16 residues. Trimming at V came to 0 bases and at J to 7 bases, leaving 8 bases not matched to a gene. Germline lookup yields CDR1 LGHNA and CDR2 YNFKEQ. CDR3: CASSQDLDRVYGELFF. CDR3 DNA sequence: TGTGCCAGCAGCCAAGATTTAGACAGGGTTTACGGGGAGCTGTTTTTT.

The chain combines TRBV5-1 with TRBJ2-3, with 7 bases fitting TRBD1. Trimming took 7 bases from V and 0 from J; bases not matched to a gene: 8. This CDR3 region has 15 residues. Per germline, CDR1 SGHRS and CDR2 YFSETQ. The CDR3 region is CASGASGQSTDTQYF. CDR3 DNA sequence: TGCGCCAGCGGGGCCTCGGGACAGAGCACAGATACGCAGTATTTT. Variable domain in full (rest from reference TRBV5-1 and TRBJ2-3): KAGVTQTPRYLIKTRGQQVTLSCSPISGHRSVSWYQQTPGQGLQFLFEYFSETQRNKGNFPGRFSGRQFSNSRSEMNVSTLELGDSALYLCASGASGQSTDTQYFGPGTRLTVL.

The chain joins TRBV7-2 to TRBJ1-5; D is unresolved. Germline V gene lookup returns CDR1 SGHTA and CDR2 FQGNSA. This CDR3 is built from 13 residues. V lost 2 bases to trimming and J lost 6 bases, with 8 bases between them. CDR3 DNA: TGTGCCAGCAGCTTAACCGGTAGTCAGCCCCAGCATTTT. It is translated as CASSLTGSQPQHF. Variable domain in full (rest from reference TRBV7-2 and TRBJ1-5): GAGVSQSPSNKVTEKGKDVELRCDPISGHTALYWYRQSLGQGLEFLIYFQGNSAPDKSGLPSDRFSAERTGGSVSTLTIQRTQQEDSAVYLCASSLTGSQPQHFGDGTRLSIL.

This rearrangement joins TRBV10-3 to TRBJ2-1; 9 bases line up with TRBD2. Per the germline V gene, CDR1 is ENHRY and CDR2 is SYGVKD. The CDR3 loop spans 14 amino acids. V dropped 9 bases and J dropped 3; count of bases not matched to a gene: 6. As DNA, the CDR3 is TGTGCCATTAGCGGGAGTGGGGTCTACAATGAGCAGTTCTTC. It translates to CAISGSGVYNEQFF.

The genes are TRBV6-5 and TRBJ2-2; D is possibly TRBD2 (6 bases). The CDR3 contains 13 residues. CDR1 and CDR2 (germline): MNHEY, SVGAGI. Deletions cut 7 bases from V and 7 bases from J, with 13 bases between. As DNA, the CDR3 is TGTGCCAGCACTGGAGGAGGGAGCGGGGAGCTGTTTTTT. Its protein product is CASTGGGSGELFF.

CDR3 protein: CASSDRGPEGYTF. The DNA for the CDR3 is TGTGCCAGCAGCGACAGGGGCCCTGAGGGCTACACCTTC. The V and J genes are TRBV28 and TRBJ1-2; 8 positions agree with TRBD1. The junction had 8 bases not matched to a gene; V was cut back by 6 bases and J by 8 bases. From germline, CDR1 is MDHEN and CDR2 SYDVKM. CDR3 length equals 13 residues.

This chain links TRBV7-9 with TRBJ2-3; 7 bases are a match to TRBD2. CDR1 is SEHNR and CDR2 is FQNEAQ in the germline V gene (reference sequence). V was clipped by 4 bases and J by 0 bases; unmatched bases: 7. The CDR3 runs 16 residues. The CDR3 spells CASSSRLAQSTDTQYF. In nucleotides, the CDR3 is TGTGCCAGCAGCTCCCGACTAGCCCAAAGCACAGATACGCAGTATTTT.

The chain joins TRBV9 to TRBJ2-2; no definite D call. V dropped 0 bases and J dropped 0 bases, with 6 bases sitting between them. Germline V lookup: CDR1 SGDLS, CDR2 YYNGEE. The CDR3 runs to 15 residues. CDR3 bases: TGTGCCAGCAGCGTAGATACTCCGAACACCGGGGAGCTGTTTTTT. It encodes CASSVDTPNTGELFF.

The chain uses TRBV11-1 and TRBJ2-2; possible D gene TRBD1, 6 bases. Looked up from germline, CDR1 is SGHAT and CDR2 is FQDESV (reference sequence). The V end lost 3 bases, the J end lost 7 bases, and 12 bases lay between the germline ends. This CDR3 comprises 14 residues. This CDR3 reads CASSLGDIGGELFF. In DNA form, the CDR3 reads TGTGCCAGCAGCTTGGGGGACATTGGCGGGGAGCTGTTTTTT.

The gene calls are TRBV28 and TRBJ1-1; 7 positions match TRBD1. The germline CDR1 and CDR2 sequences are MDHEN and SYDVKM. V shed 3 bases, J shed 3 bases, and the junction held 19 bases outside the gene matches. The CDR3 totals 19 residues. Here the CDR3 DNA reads TGTGCCAGCAGTTTCGGGATTAACAGGGGAAATCCAAGGGACACTGAAGCTTTCTTT. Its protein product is CASSFGINRGNPRDTEAFF.

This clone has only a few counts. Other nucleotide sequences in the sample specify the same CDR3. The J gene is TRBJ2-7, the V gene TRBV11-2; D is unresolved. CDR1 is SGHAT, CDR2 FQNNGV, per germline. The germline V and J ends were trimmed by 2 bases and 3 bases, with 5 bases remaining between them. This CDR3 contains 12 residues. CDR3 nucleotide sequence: TGTGCCAGCAGCTTATCGGGCTACGAGCAGTACTTC. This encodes CASSLSGYEQYF.

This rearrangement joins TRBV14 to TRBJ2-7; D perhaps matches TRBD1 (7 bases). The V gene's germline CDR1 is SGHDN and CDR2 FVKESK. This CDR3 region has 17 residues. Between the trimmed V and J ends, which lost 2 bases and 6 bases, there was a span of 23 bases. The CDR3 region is CASSQTTHEDREAEQYF. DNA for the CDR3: TGTGCCAGCAGCCAAACGACCCATGAAGACAGGGAGGCCGAGCAGTACTTC.

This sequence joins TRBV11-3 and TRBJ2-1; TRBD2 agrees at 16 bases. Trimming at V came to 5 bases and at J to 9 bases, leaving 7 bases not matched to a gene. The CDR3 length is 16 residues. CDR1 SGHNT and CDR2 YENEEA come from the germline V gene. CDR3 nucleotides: TGTGCCAGCAGCCCCAGGGGGACTAGCGGGAGGGTTGAGCAGTTCTTC. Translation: CASSPRGTSGRVEQFF. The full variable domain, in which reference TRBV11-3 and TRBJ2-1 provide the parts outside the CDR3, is EAGVVQSPRYKIIEKKQPVAFWCNPISGHNTLYWYLQNLGQGPELLIRYENEEAVDDSQLPKDRFSAERLKGVDSTLKIQPAELGDSAVYLCASSPRGTSGRVEQFFGPGTRLTVL.

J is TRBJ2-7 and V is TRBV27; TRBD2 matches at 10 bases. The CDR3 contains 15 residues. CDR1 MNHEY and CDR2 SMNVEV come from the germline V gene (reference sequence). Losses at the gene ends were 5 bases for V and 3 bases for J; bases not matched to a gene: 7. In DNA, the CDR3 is TGTGCCAGCAGTCAACCTAGCGGGAGCAACTACGAGCAGTACTTC. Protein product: CASSQPSGSNYEQYF.

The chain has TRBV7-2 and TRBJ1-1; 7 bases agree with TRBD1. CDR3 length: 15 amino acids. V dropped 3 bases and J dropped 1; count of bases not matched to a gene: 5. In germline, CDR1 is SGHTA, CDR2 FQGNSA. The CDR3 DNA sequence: TGTGCCAGCAGCTTCCCCGGACAGGAGAACACTGAAGCTTTCTTT. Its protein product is CASSFPGQENTEAFF.

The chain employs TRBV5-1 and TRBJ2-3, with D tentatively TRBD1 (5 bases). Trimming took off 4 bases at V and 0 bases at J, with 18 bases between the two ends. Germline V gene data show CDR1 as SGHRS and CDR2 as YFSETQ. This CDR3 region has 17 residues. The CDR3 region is CASSARPQAPSTDTQYF. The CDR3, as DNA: TGCGCCAGCAGCGCTCGACCACAGGCCCCCAGCACAGATACGCAGTATTTT.

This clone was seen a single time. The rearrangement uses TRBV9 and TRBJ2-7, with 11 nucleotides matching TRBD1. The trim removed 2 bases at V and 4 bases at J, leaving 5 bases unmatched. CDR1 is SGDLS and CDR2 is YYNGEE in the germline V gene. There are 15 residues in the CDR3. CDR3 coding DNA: TGTGCCAGCAGCGTCGGGACAGGGGGACGTTACGAGCAGTACTTC. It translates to CASSVGTGGRYEQYF.

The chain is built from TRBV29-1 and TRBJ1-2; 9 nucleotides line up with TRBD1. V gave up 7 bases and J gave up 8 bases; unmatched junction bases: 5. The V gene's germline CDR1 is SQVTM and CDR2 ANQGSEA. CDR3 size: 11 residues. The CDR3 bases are TGCAGCGCCCGGACAGGGGAGGGCTACACCTTC. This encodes CSARTGEGYTF.

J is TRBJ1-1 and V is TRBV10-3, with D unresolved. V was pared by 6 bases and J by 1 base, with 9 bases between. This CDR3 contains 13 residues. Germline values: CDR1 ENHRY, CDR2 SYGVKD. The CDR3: CAIRNQANTEAFF. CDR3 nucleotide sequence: TGTGCCATCAGGAATCAGGCGAACACTGAAGCTTTCTTT.